The 24 T cell receptor beta chains listed next were all sequenced from one sample in a study of blood T cell repertoires in COVID-19. Here immunoSEQ multiplex PCR was the method, and the copy in TCRdb shows in-frame clones only, minus some. The sample carries under 75,000 clones, approximately 92% recorded once. Sequenced: peripheral blood. These receptors all come from a man between 50 and 59 years old with acute or convalescent COVID-19.

The gene calls are TRBV28 and TRBJ1-2; weak D call: TRBD1 (5 bases). CDR1 and CDR2 (germline): MDHEN, SYDVKM. V gave up 4 bases and J gave up 6 bases, with 9 bases separating them. The CDR3 has 12 residues. The CDR3 reads CASSSAGDGYTF. CDR3 bases: TGTGCCAGCAGTTCCGCGGGGGATGGCTACACCTTC.

This clone was seen only once. This chain joins TRBV2 and TRBJ2-5; 8 bases match TRBD2. CDR3 size: 13 residues. V lost 7 bases, J lost 4 bases, and 5 bases stayed unmatched. Germline lookup yields CDR1 SNHLY and CDR2 FYNNEI. Written as DNA, the CDR3 is TGTGCCAGCATAAAGCGGGAGTTAGAGACCCAGTACTTC. Translation gives CASIKRELETQYF.

The V gene is TRBV10-2, the J gene TRBJ1-1, with D maybe TRBD1 (5 bases). V dropped 3 bases and J dropped 1 base, with 6 bases sitting between them. Germline lookup yields CDR1 WSHSY and CDR2 SAAADI. The CDR3 contains 13 residues. The CDR3 sequence is CASSDGGNTEAFF. In DNA form, the CDR3 reads TGCGCCAGCAGTGACGGGGGGAACACTGAAGCTTTCTTT.

The gene calls are TRBV19 and TRBJ1-2; 9 nucleotides line up with TRBD1. This CDR3 is built from 14 residues. CDR1 LNHDA and CDR2 SQIVND come from the germline V gene (reference sequence). Trimming removed 6 bases from V and 0 bases from J; junction bases left unmatched: 2. This chain's CDR3 is CASRRQGANYGYTF. CDR3 DNA: TGTGCCAGTAGGAGACAGGGGGCTAACTATGGCTACACCTTC.

The chain carries TRBV24-1 and TRBJ1-2, with 11 nucleotides matching TRBD1. Trimming took 3 bases from V and 4 from J; bases not matched to a gene: 12. Germline V gene data show CDR1 as KGHDR and CDR2 as SFDVKD. The CDR3 spans 18 residues. The CDR3 sequence is CATSDTRTGGAGSYGYTF. As DNA, the CDR3 is TGTGCCACCAGTGATACCCGGACAGGGGGCGCAGGGAGCTATGGCTACACCTTC.

The CDR3 loop reads CSVSTGSSDTQYF. CDR3 nucleotide sequence: TGCAGCGTTTCCACGGGAAGTTCAGATACGCAGTATTTT. This chain uses TRBV29-1 with TRBJ2-3, with a possible D match to TRBD2 (5 bases). The CDR3 has 13 amino acids. Germline V gives CDR1 SQVTM, CDR2 ANQGSEA. Trimming shortened V by 5 bases and J by 4 bases, and 13 bases separated the two germline ends.

The chain recombines TRBV2 with TRBJ2-7; TRBD1 matches 7 bases. V was pared by 7 bases and J by 2 bases, with 11 bases of the junction left unmatched. The CDR3 consists of 15 residues. Germline CDR1 and CDR2: SNHLY and FYNNEI. The CDR3 DNA sequence: TGTGCCAGCAAACCAGGGACAGATTTAACCTACGAGCAGTACTTC. Encoded protein: CASKPGTDLTYEQYF.

This chain joins TRBV6-5 and TRBJ2-1; 8 bases are a match to TRBD1. This CDR3 is 14 amino acids long. Germline V CDR1 and CDR2: MNHEY, SVGAGI. V trimming: 5 bases; J trimming: 0 bases; junction bases outside the gene matches: 0. The CDR3 region is CASSQGASYNEQFF. CDR3 nucleotides: TGTGCCAGCAGTCAGGGGGCCTCCTACAATGAGCAGTTCTTC.

This clone was recorded once. The gene calls are TRBV9 and TRBJ2-1, with 11 bases matching TRBD2. Germline lookup yields CDR1 SGDLS and CDR2 YYNGEE. CDR3 length: 18 amino acids. With V trimmed by 0 bases and J by 0 bases, 5 bases remained unmatched. DNA of the CDR3: TGTGCCAGCAGCGTAGGTTACGGGACTAGCGGCTCCTACAATGAGCAGTTCTTC. Translation gives CASSVGYGTSGSYNEQFF.

The chain links TRBV19 to TRBJ2-1, with 8 bases fitting TRBD2. The germline V gene encodes CDR1 LNHDA and CDR2 SQIVND (reference sequence). With V trimmed by 3 bases and J by 9 bases, 7 bases remained unmatched. The CDR3 length is 14 residues. CDR3 loop: CASSIGREAVEQFF. The CDR3, as DNA: TGTGCCAGTAGTATTGGGCGGGAGGCAGTTGAGCAGTTCTTC.

V gene TRBV28 combines with J gene TRBJ2-2; TRBD2 aligns across 10 bases. J gave up 1 base and V 11 bases, and 10 bases lay outside the gene matches. There are 16 residues in the CDR3. Germline V gene sequence: CDR1 MDHEN, CDR2 SYDVKM. The DNA for the CDR3 is TGTGCCGGGGGGGAGCGGGAGGGCCTGAACACCGGGGAGCTGTTTTTT. This codes for CAGGEREGLNTGELFF.

This chain uses TRBV28 with TRBJ2-7; weak D call: TRBD2 (7 bases). CDR3 length: 15 amino acids. Germline assignment: CDR1 MDHEN and CDR2 SYDVKM. Between the trimmed V and J ends, which lost 8 bases and 2 bases, there was a span of 19 bases. This CDR3 reads CASSLGGGTPYEQYF. CDR3 coding DNA: TGTGCCAGCTCCCTGGGCGGGGGCACACCCTACGAGCAGTACTTC.

The genes are TRBV7-3 and TRBJ2-2; D ambiguous. In germline, CDR1 is SGHTA, CDR2 FQGTGA. V was trimmed by 1 base and J by 4 bases, leaving 7 bases between them. The CDR3 extends over 14 amino acids. The CDR3 loop is CASSLKPSTGELFF. The CDR3 DNA reads TGTGCCAGCAGCTTAAAGCCTAGCACCGGGGAGCTGTTTTTT.

The chain recombines TRBV6-6 with TRBJ1-2, with D possibly TRBD1 on 6 matching bases. The CDR3 has 14 residues. Germline loops: CDR1 MNHNY, CDR2 SVGAGI (reference sequence). Trimming removed 6 bases at V and 5 bases at J, with 16 bases between. The CDR3, as DNA: TGTGCCAGCAGCGAAAGACAGGCGCGGTATGGCTACACCTTC. It specifies CASSERQARYGYTF.

The V and J genes are TRBV19 and TRBJ2-7, with D unresolved. The V and J ends lost 5 bases and 5 bases respectively, with 7 bases between them. The germline CDR1 and CDR2 sequences are LNHDA and SQIVND (reference sequence). CDR3 size: 11 residues. The CDR3 spells CASSWQDEQYF. CDR3 coding DNA: TGTGCCAGTAGTTGGCAGGACGAGCAGTACTTC.

V usage is TRBV28 and J usage is TRBJ2-1; D is possibly TRBD1 (6 bases). The ends were cut back, 3 bases at V and 3 bases at J, with 15 bases in the middle. CDR3 size: 16 residues. Germline-derived CDR1 and CDR2 are MDHEN and SYDVKM. The CDR3 reads CASSFLSDRFYNEQFF. For the CDR3, the DNA is TGTGCCAGCAGTTTCCTCTCGGACAGATTCTACAATGAGCAGTTCTTC.

This chain connects TRBV29-1 to TRBJ2-2; 9 positions agree with TRBD1. This CDR3 has 14 residues. CDR1 is SQVTM, CDR2 ANQGSEA, per germline. Germline trimming cut 6 bases from V and 1 base from J; bases unmatched to any gene: 3. As DNA, the CDR3 is TGCAGCGTGGGGACAGGGCAGAACACCGGGGAGCTGTTTTTT. This encodes CSVGTGQNTGELFF.

This clone was counted a few times. The chain is built from TRBV2 and TRBJ2-1; 10 bases align to TRBD2. This CDR3 is built from 15 residues. Per germline, CDR1 SNHLY and CDR2 FYNNEI. J gave up 10 bases and V 3 bases, and 9 bases lay outside the gene matches. The CDR3 DNA sequence: TGTGCCAGCAGTGAGATGCCCCGGACTAGCGGAGAGCAGTTCTTC. It encodes CASSEMPRTSGEQFF.

The CDR3: CAWRMQGNSPLHF. The DNA for the CDR3 is TGTGCCTGGAGGATGCAGGGGAATTCACCCCTCCACTTT. This sequence joins TRBV30 and TRBJ1-6; maybe TRBD1 (6 bases). This CDR3 spans 13 amino acids. The germline V gene has CDR1 GTSNPN and CDR2 SVGIG (reference sequence). Deletions cut 3 bases from V and 7 bases from J, with 10 bases between.

The rearrangement links TRBV9 to TRBJ2-1; the match to TRBD2 covers 10 bases. CDR3 length: 15 residues. V was pared by 0 bases and J by 10 bases, with 7 bases of the junction left unmatched. Germline assignment: CDR1 SGDLS and CDR2 YYNGEE. The CDR3 protein is CASSVEASGSGEQFF. The CDR3 DNA sequence: TGTGCCAGCAGCGTAGAAGCTAGCGGGAGTGGCGAGCAGTTCTTC.

The V and J genes are TRBV18 and TRBJ2-1; D call uncertain. The CDR3 consists of 15 residues. With 2 bases removed from V and 0 bases from J, the gap between germline ends came to 8 bases. Germline CDR1 KGHSH, CDR2 LQKENI. This chain's CDR3 is CASSPTDSSYNEQFF. Written as DNA, the CDR3 is TGTGCCAGCTCACCAACAGATAGCTCCTACAATGAGCAGTTCTTC.

The genes are TRBV5-5 and TRBJ2-4; 10 bases fit TRBD1. The CDR3 is 15 amino acids. V lost 3 bases and J lost 1; bases outside the gene matches: 1. Germline CDR1 is SGHKS and CDR2 is YYEKEE (reference sequence). CDR3 DNA: TGTGCCAGCAGCTGGGGACAGGGGGCCAAAAACATTCAGTACTTC. Residues: CASSWGQGAKNIQYF.

The rearrangement uses TRBV27 and TRBJ2-2; perhaps TRBD2 as D (6 bases). Per the germline V gene, CDR1 is MNHEY and CDR2 is SMNVEV (reference sequence). The CDR3 extends over 14 amino acids. With 7 bases removed from V and 5 bases from J, the gap between germline ends came to 14 bases. The CDR3 DNA sequence: TGTGCCAGCAAGGCGTCTAGCGTTACCGGGGAGCTGTTTTTT. Residues: CASKASSVTGELFF.

The chain has TRBV7-3 and TRBJ2-4; D is unresolved. Between the trimmed V and J ends, which lost 3 bases and 8 bases, there was a span of 11 bases. The CDR3 runs to 13 residues. Germline V lookup: CDR1 SGHTA, CDR2 FQGTGA. DNA for the CDR3: TGTGCCAGCAGCTTTAGCTCTGATGACATTCAGTACTTC. It encodes CASSFSSDDIQYF. Full variable domain (outside the CDR3, taken from reference TRBV7-3 and TRBJ2-4): GAGVSQTPSNKVTEKGKYVELRCDPISGHTALYWYRQSLGQGPEFLIYFQGTGAADDSGLPNDRFFAVRPEGSVSTLKIQRTERGDSAVYLCASSFSSDDIQYFGAGTRLSVL.